This record concerns one TCR beta chain sequence. Its antigen is not identified. V lost 7 bases, J lost 2 bases, and 14 bases lay in between. CDR1 SGHTA and CDR2 FQGNSA come from the germline V gene. The CDR3 has 14 residues. The sample originates from a study of T-cell memory formation after mild COVID-19. Study-wide context: In these data, TCR clusters were largely donor specific. Overall study results and limits: Second-wave clones that peaked on day 37 lacked confirmed SARS-CoV-2 specificity. A second wave expanding day 15 to 37 was CD4+-biased; contracting clones were balanced.

The TCR alpha and TCR beta cDNA libraries, bearing sample barcodes and UMIs, were generated by 5'RACE using constant-segment primers. TCRdb processed the 5' RACE reads anew with MiXCR; each CDR3 protein has one entry. The repertoire includes approximately 300,000 distinct CDR3 sequences, about 15% of them detected once, and 22% sits in the top ten. The specimen sequenced was PBMCs or a T cell subset sorted from them (not recorded which). The chain recombines TRBV7-2 with TRBJ1-2, with D hard to call. The clonotype originates from a man aged 18 to 35 who had mild COVID-19 (a few samples of this study predate the infection). Cell type and time point are not known. CDR3 loop: CASIPGSGNYGYTF. Written as DNA, the CDR3 is TGTGCCAGCATCCCCGGGTCGGGGAACTATGGCTACACCTTC. Complete variable domain (other parts from reference TRBV7-2 and TRBJ1-2): GAGVSQSPSNKVTEKGKDVELRCDPISGHTALYWYRQSLGQGLEFLIYFQGNSAPDKSGLPSDRFSAERTGGSVSTLTIQRTQQEDSAVYLCASIPGSGNYGYTFGSGTRLTVV.